One and the same sample provided the 28 T cell receptor beta chains below, sequenced in a study of T cell responses to AZD1222 COVID-19 vaccine. Repertoires were generated with immunoSEQ multiplex PCR, while TCRdb's copy carries only in-frame clones and drops some. The data contain some 170,000 clones, around 90% of them singletons. The sequencing here drew on peripheral blood, taken on day 0 of AZD1222 vaccination. Receptor source: an adult in good health.

The chain joins TRBV14 to TRBJ1-3; D ambiguous. Germline CDR1 and CDR2: SGHDN and FVKESK. The CDR3 loop spans 15 amino acids. V lost 5 bases to trimming and J lost 1 base, with 12 bases between them. The CDR3 here is CASSFGRRSGNTIYF. The CDR3 nucleotides read TGTGCCAGCAGCTTCGGACGGAGATCTGGAAACACCATATATTTT.

V and J are TRBV30 and TRBJ1-2; 8 nucleotides align to TRBD1. V was pared by 4 bases and J by 4 bases, with 5 bases of the junction left unmatched. Germline assignment: CDR1 GTSNPN and CDR2 SVGIG (reference sequence). This CDR3 spans 13 amino acids. The CDR3 reads CAWTDQGAYGYTF. The CDR3 DNA follows: TGTGCCTGGACGGACCAGGGGGCCTATGGCTACACCTTC.

V gene TRBV24-1 combines with J gene TRBJ2-3; D unclear. Germline V lookup: CDR1 KGHDR, CDR2 SFDVKD. This CDR3 has 13 residues. Trimming removed 1 base at V and 5 bases at J, with 6 bases between. In DNA form, the CDR3 reads TGTGCCACCAGTGATTTTGTTGGAGATACGCAGTATTTT. Translation gives CATSDFVGDTQYF.

V usage is TRBV7-6 and J usage is TRBJ1-3; TRBD1 agrees at 7 bases. Losses at the gene ends were 5 bases for V and 2 bases for J; bases not matched to a gene: 6. Germline V gene data show CDR1 as SGHVS and CDR2 as FNYEAQ. The CDR3 is 15 residues long. CDR3 DNA: TGTGCCAGCAGCCAACTCCAGGGGGCTGGAAACACCATATATTTT. Protein product: CASSQLQGAGNTIYF.

The rearrangement uses TRBV27 and TRBJ1-2; the D is unclear. V shed 2 bases and J shed 4 bases, with 5 bases lying between them. Per germline, CDR1 MNHEY and CDR2 SMNVEV (reference sequence). The CDR3 sequence is 12 residues long. The CDR3: CASSLAGYGYTF. DNA for the CDR3: TGTGCCAGCAGTTTAGCGGGCTATGGCTACACCTTC.

The rearrangement links TRBV5-5 to TRBJ1-4, with D possibly matching TRBD1 (6 bases). This CDR3 comprises 14 residues. Trimming shortened V by 4 bases and J by 8 bases, and 15 bases separated the two germline ends. In germline, CDR1 is SGHKS, CDR2 YYEKEE (reference sequence). The CDR3 DNA reads TGTGCCAGCAGCATGGGACAAGAGAGGGAAAAACTGTTTTTT. Its protein product is CASSMGQEREKLFF. The full variable domain, in which reference TRBV5-5 and TRBJ1-4 provide the parts outside the CDR3, is DAGVTQSPTHLIKTRGQQVTLRCSPISGHKSVSWYQQVLGQGPQFIFQYYEKEERGRGNFPDRFSARQFPNYSSELNVNALLLGDSALYLCASSMGQEREKLFFGSGTQLSVL.

The genes are TRBV6-5 and TRBJ2-3, with 9 bases matching TRBD2. The germline CDR1 and CDR2 sequences are MNHEY and SVGAGI. The V gene end was trimmed by 8 bases and the J gene end by 2 bases; junction bases not matched to a gene: 5. The CDR3 runs to 14 residues. The DNA of the CDR3 is TGTGCCAGCGGTCAGCGGGAGGCCACAGATACGCAGTATTTT. It yields the protein CASGQREATDTQYF.

The V call is TRBV3-1 (or the pseudogene TRBV3-2), the J call TRBJ2-5, with D perhaps being TRBD1 or TRBD2 (5 bases each). The V gene's germline CDR1 is LGHDT and CDR2 YNNKEL (reference sequence). The ends were cut back, 1 base at V and 5 bases at J, with 11 bases in the middle. The CDR3 sequence is 14 residues long. The DNA for the CDR3 is TGTGCCAGCAGCCAAGGGACCGGGACGGAGACCCAGTACTTC. Translating it yields CASSQGTGTETQYF.

This clone was seen a single time. This chain joins TRBV10-2 and TRBJ2-7; 9 bases agree with TRBD2. Germline V gives CDR1 WSHSY, CDR2 SAAADI. This CDR3 is built from 14 residues. The V and J ends lost 6 bases and 4 bases, in that order; junction bases with no gene match: 7. The CDR3, as DNA: TGCGCCAGCAGGGTAGCGGGAGAGATTTACGAGCAGTACTTC. Translated, it gives CASRVAGEIYEQYF.

V is TRBV5-6 and J is TRBJ2-3; D is perhaps TRBD1 (5 bases). The CDR3 sequence is 16 residues long. CDR1 and CDR2 (germline): SGHDT, YYEEEE. The ends were cut back, 0 bases at V and 6 bases at J, with 17 bases in the middle. The CDR3 sequence is CASSLAPTAGRDTQYF. As DNA, the CDR3 is TGTGCCAGCAGCTTGGCGCCCACGGCAGGGCGGGATACGCAGTATTTT. Filled out from reference TRBV5-6 and TRBJ2-3, the complete variable domain reads DAGVTQSPTHLIKTRGQQVTLRCSPKSGHDTVSWYQQALGQGPQFIFQYYEEEERQRGNFPDRFSGHQFPNYSSELNVNALLLGDSALYLCASSLAPTAGRDTQYFGPGTRLTVL.

The rearrangement joins TRBV28 to TRBJ2-1; weak D call: TRBD2 (6 bases). V lost 6 bases and J 7 bases, leaving 16 bases between the germline ends. CDR1 MDHEN and CDR2 SYDVKM come from the germline V gene. The CDR3 covers 14 residues. The CDR3 nucleotides read TGTGCCAGCAGAACCGGGACTCAAGTTAATGAGCAGTTCTTC. Translated: CASRTGTQVNEQFF.

This clone was recorded only once. The chain carries TRBV5-1 and TRBJ1-5, with unresolved D. There are 14 residues in the CDR3. Germline loops: CDR1 SGHRS, CDR2 YFSETQ. V was pared by 0 bases and J by 5 bases, with 9 bases between. The CDR3 region is CASSLVAGDQPQHF. DNA for the CDR3: TGCGCCAGCAGCTTGGTTGCAGGCGATCAGCCCCAGCATTTT.

This chain connects TRBV6-2 or TRBV6-3 to TRBJ2-7; 10 nucleotides match TRBD2. The CDR3 has 15 residues. The V segment lost 5 bases and the J segment 1 base; nucleotides outside the gene matches: 5. Germline V gene sequence: CDR1 MNHEY, CDR2 SVGEGT. The CDR3: CASSGTSVRSYEQYF. In DNA, the CDR3 is TGTGCCAGCAGTGGGACTAGCGTTAGGTCCTACGAGCAGTACTTC.

The gene calls are TRBV29-1 and TRBJ1-1; D might be TRBD1 (5 bases). From germline, CDR1 is SQVTM and CDR2 ANQGSEA. Trimming cost V 3 bases and J 5 bases, with 13 bases left between them. The CDR3 is made up of 13 amino acids. CDR3 sequence: CSVEQGHLTEAFF. The CDR3 nucleotides are TGCAGCGTTGAGCAGGGCCACCTAACTGAAGCTTTCTTT.

The rearrangement links TRBV12-3 or TRBV12-4 to TRBJ2-7; the D is unclear. V lost 5 bases, J lost 1 base, and 6 bases lay in between. The CDR3 consists of 12 residues. The CDR3 bases are TGTGCCAGCAGTCGTTCATCCTACGAGCAGTACTTC. Translating gives CASSRSSYEQYF.

The rearrangement uses TRBV6-5 and TRBJ1-4; D may be TRBD1 (6 bases). This CDR3 has 14 amino acids. Trimming left V 2 bases short and J 7 bases short, with 11 bases between. Germline values: CDR1 MNHEY, CDR2 SVGAGI. CDR3 nucleotides: TGTGCCAGCAGTTACGGGGGCGCAGGTGAAAAACTGTTTTTT. Protein product: CASSYGGAGEKLFF.

In DNA form, the CDR3 reads TGTGCCAGCAGACTCGGACAGGGAATTTCAGATACGCAGTATTTT. Its translation is CASRLGQGISDTQYF. The genes are TRBV2 and TRBJ2-3, with 8 nucleotides matching TRBD1. The J segment lost 4 bases and the V segment lost 6 bases, leaving 9 bases of the junction unmatched. The CDR3 consists of 15 residues. Germline V CDR1 and CDR2: SNHLY, FYNNEI.

The chain uses TRBV14 and TRBJ2-6; D is unclear. Germline CDR1 SGHDN, CDR2 FVKESK. CDR3 length equals 13 residues. Trimming removed 2 bases at V and 10 bases at J, with 9 bases between. CDR3 nucleotide sequence: TGTGCCAGCAGCCAATACGGCACTAACGTCCTGACTTTC. It encodes CASSQYGTNVLTF.

DNA for the CDR3: TGTGCCAGCAGCCCCCACCCAACAGGGGGCGGGTACGAGCAGTACTTC. Amino acids: CASSPHPTGGGYEQYF. The rearrangement links TRBV3-1 (or the pseudogene TRBV3-2) to TRBJ2-7; 9 bases are shared with TRBD1. The CDR3 sequence is 16 residues long. Trimming took 4 bases from V and 4 from J; bases not matched to a gene: 11. Germline V lookup: CDR1 LGHDT, CDR2 YNNKEL (reference sequence).

The chain recombines TRBV5-5 with TRBJ1-3; no firm D call. The germline CDR1 and CDR2 sequences are SGHKS and YYEKEE (reference sequence). The V end lost 4 bases, the J end lost 0 bases, and 14 bases lay between the germline ends. CDR3 size: 16 residues. This chain's CDR3 is CASSRVAAASGNTIYF. DNA for the CDR3: TGTGCCAGCAGCAGGGTGGCGGCCGCCTCTGGAAACACCATATATTTT. Combining the CDR3 with reference TRBV5-5 and TRBJ1-3 gives the whole variable domain DAGVTQSPTHLIKTRGQQVTLRCSPISGHKSVSWYQQVLGQGPQFIFQYYEKEERGRGNFPDRFSARQFPNYSSELNVNALLLGDSALYLCASSRVAAASGNTIYFGEGSWLTVV.

This chain links TRBV3-1 (or the pseudogene TRBV3-2) with TRBJ2-5; a possible D gene is TRBD1 (6 bases). Trimming pared 0 bases from V and 3 bases from J, leaving 23 bases between. Germline V gene data show CDR1 as LGHDT and CDR2 as YNNKEL (reference sequence). This CDR3 is built from 19 residues. CDR3 in amino acids: CASSQDMVGAQGLKETQYF. The CDR3 DNA is TGTGCCAGCAGCCAAGATATGGTAGGTGCGCAGGGGCTTAAAGAGACCCAGTACTTC.

This clone came up once. The rearrangement uses TRBV30 and TRBJ1-2; a weak D match, TRBD1 (6 bases). CDR1 is GTSNPN, CDR2 SVGIG, per germline (reference sequence). This CDR3 comprises 13 residues. Trimming shortened V by 2 bases and J by 12 bases, and 19 bases separated the two germline ends. The CDR3 nucleotides are TGTGCCTGGAGTCCCGGGGGGCAGGGCATCCACACCTTC. As protein: CAWSPGGQGIHTF.

The rearrangement joins TRBV7-2 to TRBJ1-1, with 10 positions matching TRBD1. CDR1 SGHTA and CDR2 FQGNSA come from the germline V gene. The CDR3 is 16 amino acids. The trim removed 4 bases at V and 0 bases at J, leaving 5 bases unmatched. The CDR3, as DNA: TGTGCCAGCAGCTCGGGACAGGGGTTCATGAACACTGAAGCTTTCTTT. This encodes CASSSGQGFMNTEAFF.

This clone was seen a single time. The chain has TRBV7-2 and TRBJ1-1; D uncertain. The V gene's germline CDR1 is SGHTA and CDR2 FQGNSA. V was clipped by 0 bases and J by 11 bases, with 13 bases between them. The CDR3 consists of 13 residues. The CDR3 loop is CASSLAWRLGAFF. The DNA of the CDR3 is TGTGCCAGCAGCTTAGCGTGGAGGTTGGGGGCTTTCTTT.

This clone was found once. This sequence joins TRBV4-2 and TRBJ2-2; TRBD2 agrees at 13 bases. Germline V gene lookup returns CDR1 LGHNA and CDR2 YNFKEQ. V lost 4 bases to trimming and J lost 4 bases; unmatched junction nucleotides: 12. The CDR3 extends over 19 amino acids. The CDR3 sequence is CASSPHRGLAGEGTGELFF. The DNA of the CDR3 is TGTGCCAGCAGCCCCCATAGAGGACTAGCGGGAGAGGGCACCGGGGAGCTGTTTTTT.

This rearrangement joins TRBV18 to TRBJ2-1; TRBD2 agrees at 7 bases. CDR1 and CDR2 (germline): KGHSH, LQKENI. The length of the CDR3 is 15 residues. With 2 bases clipped from V and 5 bases from J, the junction kept 6 bases outside the gene matches. CDR3 sequence: CASSPLAGVDNEQFF. The CDR3 DNA reads TGTGCCAGCTCACCATTGGCGGGAGTGGACAATGAGCAGTTCTTC.

The gene calls are TRBV5-1 and TRBJ2-2, with TRBD2 matching over 12 bases. This CDR3 has 17 amino acids. The germline gives CDR1 SGHRS, CDR2 YFSETQ. The ends lost 0 bases at V and 4 bases at J; junction bases unmatched: 4. This CDR3 reads CASSLGLAGVLTGELFF. CDR3 in DNA: TGCGCCAGCAGCTTGGGACTAGCGGGAGTCCTCACCGGGGAGCTGTTTTTT.

The V call is TRBV12-3 or TRBV12-4, the J call TRBJ1-1, with 8 bases lining up with TRBD1. Trimming cost V 5 bases and J 5 bases; bases outside gene matches: 1. The CDR3 covers 12 residues. Written as DNA, the CDR3 is TGTGCCAGCAGTCAGGGGGCTACTGAAGCTTTCTTT. This codes for CASSQGATEAFF.